This T cell receptor (beta chain) emerged from a study of blood T cell repertoires in COVID-19. Across the whole study: Samples came from the United States, Italy and Spain, spanning acute and convalescent COVID-19. From T cells, B-cell-depleted T cells, or PBMCs came the material, which was cDNA or gDNA.

Per the study methods: Estimation of nucleated cell counts was performed using reference gene primer amplification. Data came from immunoSEQ multiplex PCR; TCRdb stores just in-frame clones and leaves some out. V and J calls and clone size are as listed in that table; D and trimming were resolved from the DNA. The table records 200,000 to 250,000 clones, roughly 80% of them present only once. The CDR3 contains 13 residues. Germline lookup yields CDR1 SGHAT and CDR2 FQNNGV. The V end was cut by 3 bases, the J end by 10 bases, with 13 bases between. The receptor was derived from a woman aged 25-40 years who had recovered from COVID-19. Material for sequencing was peripheral blood. The V gene is TRBV11-2, the J gene TRBJ2-1, with D tentatively TRBD1 (6 bases). CDR3 sequence (DNA): TGTGCCAGCAGCTTTGGGGGCTCGTCGGAGCAGTTCTTC. This codes for CASSFGGSSEQFF.